This TCR beta chain came from a study of blood T cell repertoires in COVID-19. Study in general: From T cells, B-cell-depleted T cells, or PBMCs came the material, which was cDNA or gDNA.

Ages ranged from about 18 to 89 years, with residence in under 25 US areas. Which cohort a participant joined came from the clinical history participants gave. Authors' analysis steps: By means of reference gene primer amplification, nucleated cell counts were estimated. Measured with immunoSEQ multiplex PCR; TCRdb has only the in-frame clones, and not every one. V, J and clone size are taken as reported in that table, and D and trimming were inferred from the DNA itself. This table has under 150,000 clones, about 88% appearing once. The germline V gene encodes CDR1 MNHEY and CDR2 SVGEGT. The length of the CDR3 is 14 residues. V lost 5 bases, J lost 0 bases, and 11 bases lay in between.

The sequence derives from a man in his forties or fifties with acute COVID-19. V usage is TRBV6-2 or TRBV6-3 and J usage is TRBJ2-7; D gene uncertain. Sequencing was carried out using PBMCs or T cells enriched from blood (not recorded which). CDR3 in DNA: TGTGCCAGCAGTACCCAGGTTAGCTCCTACGAGCAGTACTTC. Protein sequence: CASSTQVSSYEQYF.